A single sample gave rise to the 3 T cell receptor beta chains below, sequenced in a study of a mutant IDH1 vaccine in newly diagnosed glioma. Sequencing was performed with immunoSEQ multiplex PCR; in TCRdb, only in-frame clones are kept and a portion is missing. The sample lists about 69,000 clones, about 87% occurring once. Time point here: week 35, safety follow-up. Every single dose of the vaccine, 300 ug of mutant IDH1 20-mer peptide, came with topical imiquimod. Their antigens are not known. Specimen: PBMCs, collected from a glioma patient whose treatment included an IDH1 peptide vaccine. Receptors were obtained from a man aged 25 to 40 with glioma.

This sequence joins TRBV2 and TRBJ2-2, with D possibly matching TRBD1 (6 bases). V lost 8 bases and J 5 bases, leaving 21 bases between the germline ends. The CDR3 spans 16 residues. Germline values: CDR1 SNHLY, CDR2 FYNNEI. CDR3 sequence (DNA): TGTGCCAGCGGGCCAACCGGGACAATCGGGACCGGGGAGCTGTTTTTT. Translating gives CASGPTGTIGTGELFF.

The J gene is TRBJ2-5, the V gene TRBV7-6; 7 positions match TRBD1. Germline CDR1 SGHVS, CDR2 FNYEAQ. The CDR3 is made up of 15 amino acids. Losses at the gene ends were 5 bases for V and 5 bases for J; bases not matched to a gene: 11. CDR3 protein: CASSVSQGSGETQYF. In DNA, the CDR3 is TGTGCCAGCAGCGTGTCACAGGGGAGTGGGGAGACCCAGTACTTC. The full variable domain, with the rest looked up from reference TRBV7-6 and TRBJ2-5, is GAGVSQSPRYKVTKRGQDVALRCDPISGHVSLYWYRQALGQGPEFLTYFNYEAQQDKSGLPNDRFSAERPEGSISTLTIQRTEQRDSAMYRCASSVSQGSGETQYFGPGTRLLVL.

CDR3 region: CAKITVNTEAFF. DNA of the CDR3: TGTGCCAAAATCACGGTGAACACTGAAGCTTTCTTT. This chain connects TRBV28 to TRBJ1-1; D remains unclear. The V end lost 10 bases, the J end lost 0 bases, and 9 bases lay between the germline ends. The V gene's germline CDR1 is MDHEN and CDR2 SYDVKM. CDR3 length: 12 amino acids.